The 28 T cell receptor beta chains listed next were all sequenced from one sample in a study of siplizumab effects on memory and regulatory T cells. The protocol was immunoSEQ multiplex PCR, while the TCRdb copy is restricted to in-frame clones and leaves out a portion. The sample contains under 130,000 clones, 85% to 95% of which appear only once. The specimen was CD4+ T cells sorted from blood. These receptors came from a human donor in good health.

The chain carries TRBV11-1 and TRBJ2-7; the D gene is possibly TRBD2 (6 bases). Trimming took off 4 bases at V and 2 bases at J, with 12 bases between the two ends. The CDR3 runs to 14 residues. Germline-derived CDR1 and CDR2 are SGHAT and FQDESV (reference sequence). The CDR3 spells CASSSSGDPYEQYF. The CDR3 DNA follows: TGTGCCAGCAGCTCCTCGGGGGACCCCTACGAGCAGTACTTC.

V is TRBV6-5 and J is TRBJ2-1; D remains ambiguous. Trimming removed 7 bases from V and 10 bases from J, with 17 bases in between. The CDR3 length is 13 residues. In germline, CDR1 is MNHEY, CDR2 SVGAGI. CDR3 region: CASTSDASREQFF. CDR3 DNA: TGTGCCAGCACCTCGGACGCTTCCCGGGAGCAGTTCTTC.

Note on this clone: Its ends do not fully match the called genes, so a read error is possible. The chain joins TRBV7-2 to TRBJ2-7, with D tentatively TRBD1 (5 bases). Germline loops: CDR1 SGHTA, CDR2 FQGNSA. The CDR3 is made up of 13 amino acids. CDR3 protein: CASSLVMDTEFSF. CDR3 DNA: TGTGCCAGCAGCTTAGTCATGGACACCGAATTTAGCTTC.

The chain couples TRBV29-1 to TRBJ2-3, with 7 bases identical to TRBD2. The V gene's germline CDR1 is SQVTM and CDR2 ANQGSEA. J lost 2 bases, V lost 4 bases, and 21 bases had no gene match. This CDR3 spans 19 amino acids. CDR3 region: CSVVTLGAGEILFTDTQYF. The CDR3 coding sequence is TGCAGCGTTGTAACTCTTGGGGCGGGAGAAATACTATTCACAGATACGCAGTATTTT.

A few counts support this clone. The rearrangement links TRBV19 to TRBJ2-2; D may correspond to TRBD1 or TRBD2 (5 bases each). Deletions cut 5 bases from V and 6 bases from J, with 7 bases between. Germline values: CDR1 LNHDA, CDR2 SQIVND (reference sequence). This CDR3 has 12 amino acids. CDR3 sequence reads: CASSPGPGELFF. The CDR3 nucleotides are TGTGCCAGTAGTCCGGGGCCCGGGGAGCTGTTTTTT.

The chain links TRBV30 to TRBJ2-1; 8 bases agree with TRBD2. The junction had 7 bases not matched to a gene; V was cut back by 2 bases and J by 4 bases. There are 15 residues in the CDR3. The germline CDR1 and CDR2 sequences are GTSNPN and SVGIG (reference sequence). The CDR3 DNA reads TGTGCCTGGAGTCCCCCCGGGACTAGTTACAATGAGCAGTTCTTC. This sequence encodes CAWSPPGTSYNEQFF.

This sequence joins TRBV2 and TRBJ2-2; no clear D. The CDR3 covers 14 residues. V lost 4 bases and J lost 6, with 12 bases in between. Germline CDR1 is SNHLY and CDR2 is FYNNEI. CDR3 nucleotides: TGTGCCAGCAGTGTGGCTAGAGGAGCCGGGGAGCTGTTTTTT. Translation: CASSVARGAGELFF.

V gene TRBV29-1 combines with J gene TRBJ1-1; TRBD1 aligns across 7 bases. After removal of 6 bases from V and 1 base from J, the junction contained 11 bases not matched to a gene. This CDR3 contains 15 residues. Germline CDR1 is SQVTM and CDR2 is ANQGSEA. CDR3 DNA: TGCAGCGTGGATGAGGGGGGGACAGAGAACACTGAAGCTTTCTTT. Protein: CSVDEGGTENTEAFF.

CDR3 region: CASSPQVGTADTQYF. DNA for the CDR3: TGTGCCAGCTCACCACAGGTAGGAACAGCAGATACGCAGTATTTT. V gene TRBV18 combines with J gene TRBJ2-3; no clear D gene. Per germline, CDR1 KGHSH and CDR2 LQKENI. Trimming pared 1 base from V and 4 bases from J, leaving 12 bases between. This CDR3 comprises 15 residues.

The chain carries TRBV25-1 and TRBJ2-2; D is possibly TRBD1 or TRBD2 (5 bases each). Germline lookup yields CDR1 MGHDK and CDR2 SYGVNS. The CDR3 length is 15 residues. V lost 4 bases and J lost 5, with 14 bases in between. CDR3 nucleotide sequence: TGTGCCAGCAGTGCACAATTTGAGGGGACCGGGGAGCTGTTTTTT. This gives the protein CASSAQFEGTGELFF. Full variable domain (missing parts from reference TRBV25-1 and TRBJ2-2): EADIYQTPRYLVIGTGKKITLECSQTMGHDKMYWYQQDPGMELHLIHYSYGVNSTEKGDLSSESTVSRIRTEHFPLTLESARPSHTSQYLCASSAQFEGTGELFFGEGSRLTVL.

This chain joins TRBV7-8 and TRBJ2-2; D not certain. Trimming shortened V by 3 bases and J by 1 base, and 21 bases separated the two germline ends. The CDR3 runs 19 residues. Germline CDR1 and CDR2: SGHVS and FQNEAQ. CDR3 in amino acids: CASSFSVGLRLMNTGELFF. The CDR3, as DNA: TGTGCCAGCAGCTTTAGTGTGGGCTTGAGATTAATGAACACCGGGGAGCTGTTTTTT.

The chain joins TRBV6-1 to TRBJ2-7, with unresolved D. This CDR3 comprises 11 residues. V was pared by 0 bases and J by 3 bases, with 0 bases between. The germline gives CDR1 MNHNS, CDR2 SASEGT. CDR3 in DNA: TGTGCCAGCAGTGAAGCCTACGAGCAGTACTTC. Translating it yields CASSEAYEQYF.

The rearrangement uses TRBV29-1 and TRBJ1-2; 9 nucleotides agree with TRBD1. This CDR3 is 15 amino acids long. The trim removed 5 bases at V and 4 bases at J, leaving 11 bases unmatched. CDR1 is SQVTM, CDR2 ANQGSEA, per germline. CDR3 in DNA: TGCAGCGTTCGGGGTGCGGACAGGGGCGGCTATGGCTACACCTTC. It specifies CSVRGADRGGYGYTF.

This chain connects TRBV11-3 to TRBJ1-3; D is undetermined. Germline values: CDR1 SGHNT, CDR2 YENEEA. This CDR3 is 20 amino acids long. V was trimmed by 0 bases and J by 0 bases, leaving 21 bases between them. In nucleotides, the CDR3 is TGTGCCAGCAGCTTAGAATACCGCCTCGGCAGGCACTCCTCTGGAAACACCATATATTTT. Amino acid sequence: CASSLEYRLGRHSSGNTIYF. Supplemented by reference TRBV11-3 and TRBJ1-3, the full variable domain reads EAGVVQSPRYKIIEKKQPVAFWCNPISGHNTLYWYLQNLGQGPELLIRYENEEAVDDSQLPKDRFSAERLKGVDSTLKIQPAELGDSAVYLCASSLEYRLGRHSSGNTIYFGEGSWLTVV.

This clone has only one observation. J is TRBJ1-2 and V is TRBV7-3, with 9 bases aligning to TRBD1. V lost 0 bases, J lost 8 bases, and 4 bases stayed unmatched. The CDR3 sequence is 14 residues long. The germline V gene encodes CDR1 SGHTA and CDR2 FQGTGA. Here the CDR3 reads CASSLTRDREGYTF. Written as DNA, the CDR3 is TGTGCCAGCAGCTTAACGCGGGACAGGGAGGGCTACACCTTC. The variable domain in full, completed from reference TRBV7-3 and TRBJ1-2, reads GAGVSQTPSNKVTEKGKYVELRCDPISGHTALYWYRQSLGQGPEFLIYFQGTGAADDSGLPNDRFFAVRPEGSVSTLKIQRTERGDSAVYLCASSLTRDREGYTFGSGTRLTVV.

V gene TRBV27 combines with J gene TRBJ2-5; TRBD1 matches at 9 bases. This CDR3 region has 16 residues. Germline assignment: CDR1 MNHEY and CDR2 SMNVEV (reference sequence). The ends lost 2 bases at V and 5 bases at J; junction bases unmatched: 9. CDR3 region: CASSLDPDRGYETQYF. CDR3 bases: TGTGCCAGCAGTTTAGATCCGGACAGGGGATACGAGACCCAGTACTTC.

The CDR3 region has the DNA TGTGCCAGCAGTCAGGGAGATGAAAAACTGTTTTTT. Translating gives CASSQGDEKLFF. The V call is TRBV5-4, the J call TRBJ1-4; a possible D gene is TRBD1 (5 bases). With 5 bases removed from V and 6 bases from J, the gap between germline ends came to 8 bases. CDR3 size: 12 residues. From germline, CDR1 is SGHNT and CDR2 YYREEE (reference sequence).

The gene calls are TRBV19 and TRBJ1-2; 8 nucleotides align to TRBD1. The CDR3 contains 14 residues. Germline CDR1 LNHDA, CDR2 SQIVND (reference sequence). Losses at the gene ends were 6 bases for V and 7 bases for J; bases not matched to a gene: 10. This CDR3 reads CASSPGRGLGGYTF. CDR3 DNA sequence: TGTGCCAGTAGCCCAGGCAGGGGGCTGGGTGGCTACACCTTC.

The chain joins TRBV7-2 to TRBJ1-5, with D possibly being TRBD1 (6 bases). With 5 bases removed from V and 2 bases from J, the gap between germline ends came to 10 bases. Germline CDR1 and CDR2: SGHTA and FQGNSA. The CDR3 sequence is 14 residues long. CDR3 loop: CASSPQGRNQPQHF. The DNA of the CDR3 is TGTGCCAGCAGCCCACAGGGCCGCAATCAGCCCCAGCATTTT.

The chain combines TRBV7-3 with TRBJ2-3, with 7 bases aligning to TRBD1. Trimming took 5 bases from V and 1 from J; bases not matched to a gene: 9. Germline V gives CDR1 SGHTA, CDR2 FQGTGA. The CDR3 totals 16 residues. CDR3 in DNA: TGTGCCAGCAGCCCTAACGACAGGGCCGGCACAGATACGCAGTATTTT. This encodes CASSPNDRAGTDTQYF.

The chain joins TRBV29-1 to TRBJ2-1, with 8 bases matching TRBD1. CDR3 length: 12 residues. Germline-derived CDR1 and CDR2 are SQVTM and ANQGSEA. V shed 5 bases, J shed 6 bases, and the junction held 3 bases outside the gene matches. CDR3 coding DNA: TGCAGCGTTTCACAGGGGGTCAATGAGCAGTTCTTC. It codes for CSVSQGVNEQFF.

The chain has TRBV18 and TRBJ2-7; 8 nucleotides agree with TRBD2. This CDR3 is built from 19 residues. CDR1 is KGHSH and CDR2 is LQKENI in the germline V gene. The V segment lost 3 bases and the J segment 2 bases; nucleotides outside the gene matches: 18. The CDR3 DNA reads as TGTGCCAGCTCACCGACGAAAGGGGGAAGCGGGAGTAGCACCTACGAGCAGTACTTC. It translates to CASSPTKGGSGSSTYEQYF.

The V and J genes are TRBV11-2 and TRBJ2-1, with D tentatively TRBD2 (6 bases). CDR1 is SGHAT and CDR2 is FQNNGV in the germline V gene. V lost 0 bases to trimming and J lost 6 bases, with 15 bases between them. The CDR3 is 16 residues long. DNA for the CDR3: TGTGCCAGCAGCTTAGAGGGACTCCTTCTCGGCAATGAGCAGTTCTTC. Encoded protein: CASSLEGLLLGNEQFF.

The chain combines TRBV9 with TRBJ1-6, with D tentatively TRBD1 (5 bases). Germline CDR1 and CDR2: SGDLS and YYNGEE. CDR3 length: 15 residues. Trimming pared 3 bases from V and 10 bases from J, leaving 17 bases between. DNA for the CDR3: TGTGCCAGCAGCGGTGGGGGGATACGCCAATCACCCCTCCACTTT. Its translation: CASSGGGIRQSPLHF.

Only a few counts were recorded for this clone. This sequence joins TRBV6-6 and TRBJ2-7; D is undetermined. The CDR3 runs to 12 residues. V lost 2 bases, J lost 1 base, and 3 bases lay in between. CDR1 and CDR2 from the germline V gene are MNHNY and SVGAGI (reference sequence). The CDR3 sequence is CASSYESYEQYF. CDR3 in DNA: TGTGCCAGCAGTTACGAGTCCTACGAGCAGTACTTC.

V usage is TRBV7-8 and J usage is TRBJ1-2, with a tentative D call TRBD1 (5 bases). CDR1 is SGHVS and CDR2 is FQNEAQ in the germline V gene. The CDR3 totals 13 residues. Between the trimmed V and J ends, which lost 5 bases and 4 bases, there was a span of 11 bases. The CDR3 DNA is TGTGCCAGCAGCCAACGGGACCTCTATGGCTACACCTTC. Translating gives CASSQRDLYGYTF.

The chain is built from TRBV6-1 and TRBJ1-2; D unclear. V was trimmed by 6 bases and J by 0 bases, leaving 8 bases between them. The CDR3 covers 13 residues. The germline CDR1 and CDR2 sequences are MNHNS and SASEGT. The CDR3: CASSYGANYGYTF. The DNA of the CDR3 is TGTGCCAGCAGCTACGGGGCTAACTATGGCTACACCTTC.

V and J are TRBV2 and TRBJ2-2; D is unclear. V lost 7 bases and J 8 bases, leaving 8 bases between the germline ends. The germline CDR1 and CDR2 sequences are SNHLY and FYNNEI. The CDR3 has 11 residues. CDR3: CASKDRGELFF. In nucleotides, the CDR3 is TGTGCCAGCAAAGATAGGGGGGAGCTGTTTTTT.